Shown below are 19 T cell receptor beta chains from a single sample sequenced in a study of blood T cell repertoires in COVID-19. The protocol was immunoSEQ multiplex PCR, while the TCRdb copy is restricted to in-frame clones and leaves out a portion. The sample has 150,000 to 200,000 clones, approximately 87% seen once; the top ten hold roughly 4.1%. The sequencing input was peripheral blood. These receptors came from a woman in her seventies with acute or convalescent COVID-19.

This clone appeared once. V usage is TRBV2 and J usage is TRBJ2-7; no definite D call. Trimming shortened V by 1 base and J by 2 bases, and 9 bases separated the two germline ends. The V gene's germline CDR1 is SNHLY and CDR2 FYNNEI. The CDR3 spans 14 residues. In DNA form, the CDR3 reads TGTGCCAGCAGTGAAGGGCTGATTACCTACGAGCAGTACTTC. Translated, it gives CASSEGLITYEQYF.

As concerns this clone: The junction differs from germline at one of its ends, possibly a read error. The gene calls are TRBV28 and TRBJ2-7, with TRBD1 identical over 8 bases. Germline V CDR1 and CDR2: MDHEN, SYDVKM. The CDR3 totals 14 residues. The chain's CDR3 is CAGSSWDRSGEQYF. The CDR3 region has the DNA TGTGCCGGCAGCTCCTGGGACAGGTCCGGGGAGCAGTACTTC.

The chain recombines TRBV27 with TRBJ2-7; no definite D call. V was shortened by 6 bases and J by 7 bases, with 7 bases between the two germline ends. CDR1 is MNHEY and CDR2 is SMNVEV in the germline V gene (reference sequence). CDR3 length equals 10 residues. CDR3 sequence reads: CASRRSEQYF. The CDR3 nucleotides read TGTGCCAGCAGGAGGTCTGAGCAGTACTTC.

This clone was picked up one time. The V call is TRBV14, the J call TRBJ1-6; D is unclear. V gave up 4 bases and J gave up 8 bases, with 9 bases separating them. The germline CDR1 and CDR2 sequences are SGHDN and FVKESK. This CDR3 spans 13 amino acids. CDR3 sequence (DNA): TGTGCCAGCAGCCTTATGAGGGATTCACCCCTCCACTTT. It codes for CASSLMRDSPLHF.

Points on this clone: Distinct nucleotide sequences in the sample also encode this CDR3. The chain employs TRBV19 and TRBJ1-1; the D gene is possibly TRBD1 (6 bases). Trimming pared 9 bases from V and 0 bases from J, leaving 14 bases between. The CDR3 has 14 amino acids. Germline CDR1 is LNHDA and CDR2 is SQIVND (reference sequence). The CDR3 DNA is TGTGCCAGCCGACGGACAGCTCTGAACACTGAAGCTTTCTTT. Encoded protein: CASRRTALNTEAFF. Full variable domain (outside the CDR3, taken from reference TRBV19 and TRBJ1-1): DGGITQSPKYLFRKEGQNVTLSCEQNLNHDAMYWYRQDPGQGLRLIYYSQIVNDFQKGDIAEGYSVSREKKESFPLTVTSAQKNPTAFYLCASRRTALNTEAFFGQGTRLTVV.

The chain uses TRBV5-1 and TRBJ2-5; TRBD1 matches at 8 bases. This CDR3 region has 16 residues. Germline loops: CDR1 SGHRS, CDR2 YFSETQ. After removal of 4 bases from V and 2 bases from J, the junction contained 10 bases not matched to a gene. The DNA for the CDR3 is TGCGCCAGCAGCCTGTGGGGCGACAGGGGTCAAGAGACCCAGTACTTC. Its protein product is CASSLWGDRGQETQYF. Using reference TRBV5-1 and TRBJ2-5 for the parts outside the CDR3, the full variable domain is KAGVTQTPRYLIKTRGQQVTLSCSPISGHRSVSWYQQTPGQGLQFLFEYFSETQRNKGNFPGRFSGRQFSNSRSEMNVSTLELGDSALYLCASSLWGDRGQETQYFGPGTRLLVL.

The CDR3 reads CASSWGLAGARDTQYF. Here the CDR3 DNA reads TGTGCCAGCAGCTGGGGACTAGCGGGAGCCAGGGATACGCAGTATTTT. The chain employs TRBV7-9 and TRBJ2-3; TRBD2 matches 14 bases. Germline CDR1 reads SEHNR; CDR2 reads FQNEAQ (reference sequence). V dropped 4 bases and J dropped 6; count of bases not matched to a gene: 6. This CDR3 spans 16 amino acids. The entire variable domain, with the rest obtained from reference TRBV7-9 and TRBJ2-3, is as follows: DTGVSQNPRHKITKRGQNVTFRCDPISEHNRLYWYRQTLGQGPEFLTYFQNEAQLEKSRLLSDRFSAERPKGSFSTLEIQRTEQGDSAMYLCASSWGLAGARDTQYFGPGTRLTVL.

The chain has TRBV12-3 or TRBV12-4 and TRBJ2-5; no definite D call. The CDR3 extends over 10 amino acids. V lost 11 bases and J 4 bases, leaving 8 bases between the germline ends. The DNA of the CDR3 is TGTGCCGTCCAGGCAGAGACCCAGTACTTC. Translated: CAVQAETQYF.

V and J are TRBV19 and TRBJ1-1; 7 bases match TRBD1. V lost 5 bases to trimming and J lost 0 bases; unmatched junction nucleotides: 9. Germline values: CDR1 LNHDA, CDR2 SQIVND (reference sequence). This CDR3 spans 16 amino acids. The CDR3 is CASSPSTGKVNTEAFF. Here the CDR3 DNA reads TGTGCCAGTAGTCCTTCGACAGGGAAGGTGAACACTGAAGCTTTCTTT.

This clone has just one count. The chain joins TRBV7-2 to TRBJ2-1; 7 bases are shared with TRBD2. After removal of 5 bases from V and 7 bases from J, the junction contained 17 bases not matched to a gene. The germline V gene has CDR1 SGHTA and CDR2 FQGNSA. The CDR3 loop spans 17 amino acids. CDR3 coding DNA: TGTGCCAGCAGCCCCCGGGGAGGGCGCCTTACAATAAATGAGCAGTTCTTC. The encoded protein is CASSPRGGRLTINEQFF.

The gene calls are TRBV7-2 and TRBJ2-7; no reliable D call. Germline CDR1 and CDR2: SGHTA and FQGNSA. The CDR3 has 16 amino acids. The V end lost 0 bases, the J end lost 4 bases, and 16 bases lay between the germline ends. This chain's CDR3 is CASSLASSPSVYEQYF. DNA for the CDR3: TGTGCCAGCAGCTTAGCGTCATCGCCTAGTGTGTACGAGCAGTACTTC.

This chain links TRBV19 with TRBJ2-3, with D perhaps TRBD1 (5 bases). Between the trimmed V and J ends, which lost 3 bases and 5 bases, there was a span of 15 bases. Germline values: CDR1 LNHDA, CDR2 SQIVND (reference sequence). This CDR3 has 15 residues. The CDR3 DNA sequence: TGTGCCAGTAGTATCCAGGGTGTAATTCTAGATACGCAGTATTTT. It yields the protein CASSIQGVILDTQYF.

This clone turned up a few times. The chain joins TRBV18 to TRBJ2-7; D remains unclear. This CDR3 spans 13 amino acids. Germline V CDR1 and CDR2: KGHSH, LQKENI. Trimming shortened V by 2 bases and J by 3 bases, and 8 bases separated the two germline ends. CDR3 amino acids: CASSPYQDYEQYF. DNA of the CDR3: TGTGCCAGCTCACCATATCAGGACTACGAGCAGTACTTC.

This clone has only one observation. The chain links TRBV3-1 (or the pseudogene TRBV3-2) to TRBJ2-5; D is perhaps TRBD2 (5 bases). CDR3 length: 15 residues. Germline V gene data show CDR1 as LGHDT and CDR2 as YNNKEL (reference sequence). Deletions cut 4 bases from V and 4 bases from J, with 16 bases between. The CDR3 spells CASSPPGGQRETQYF. CDR3 nucleotides: TGTGCCAGCAGCCCCCCCGGAGGCCAAAGAGAGACCCAGTACTTC.

The CDR3 nucleotides are TGTGCCACCAGTGATTTGGCGTGGGCCGGTTCCGGGGAGCTGTTTTTT. Translation: CATSDLAWAGSGELFF. The chain employs TRBV24-1 and TRBJ2-2; D unclear. V was pared by 0 bases and J by 6 bases, with 13 bases between. The CDR3 contains 16 residues. Germline CDR1 reads KGHDR; CDR2 reads SFDVKD.

The chain joins TRBV11-2 to TRBJ2-7, with unresolved D. V was pared by 2 bases and J by 0 bases, with 14 bases between. This CDR3 spans 16 amino acids. Germline loops: CDR1 SGHAT, CDR2 FQNNGV. The CDR3 nucleotides read TGTGCCAGCAGCTTAAAGGCATACTTAGCCTCCTACGAGCAGTACTTC. It specifies CASSLKAYLASYEQYF.

This clone was counted only a few times. This chain uses TRBV29-1 with TRBJ2-2; 13 bases line up with TRBD2. The CDR3 length is 16 residues. Germline loops: CDR1 SQVTM, CDR2 ANQGSEA. The J segment lost 4 bases and the V segment lost 7 bases, leaving 9 bases of the junction unmatched. The CDR3 loop is CSATLTSGRATGELFF. The DNA of the CDR3 is TGCAGCGCAACTCTAACTAGCGGGAGGGCCACCGGGGAGCTGTTTTTT.

The rearrangement joins TRBV11-2 to TRBJ1-1; TRBD1 matches at 7 bases. Germline V CDR1 and CDR2: SGHAT, FQNNGV. CDR3 length equals 13 residues. The trim removed 4 bases at V and 4 bases at J, leaving 3 bases unmatched. The CDR3 DNA reads as TGTGCCAGCAGCTCCAACAGGGGCACTGAAGCTTTCTTT. This translates into CASSSNRGTEAFF. Looking up the rest from reference TRBV11-2 and TRBJ1-1 gives the full variable domain: EAGVAQSPRYKIIEKRQSVAFWCNPISGHATLYWYQQILGQGPKLLIQFQNNGVVDDSQLPKDRFSAERLKGVDSTLKIQPAKLEDSAVYLCASSSNRGTEAFFGQGTRLTVV.

This chain joins TRBV6-5 and TRBJ1-1; 7 bases align to TRBD1. The CDR3 has 16 residues. The ends lost 4 bases at V and 11 bases at J; junction bases unmatched: 19. Per germline, CDR1 MNHEY and CDR2 SVGAGI. The CDR3 protein is CASSSLTGVSLNVAFF. CDR3 DNA sequence: TGTGCCAGCAGTTCCCTCACAGGGGTTTCCTTAAATGTGGCTTTCTTT.